This T cell receptor beta chain stems from a study of blood T cell repertoires in COVID-19. Study summary: The origin of the acute and convalescent COVID-19 samples was the United States, Italy and Spain. T cells, B-cell-depleted T cells, or PBMCs supplied cDNA or gDNA.

V shed 4 bases and J shed 0 bases, with 10 bases lying between them. This CDR3 comprises 14 residues. The V gene's germline CDR1 is SNHLY and CDR2 FYNNEI. In the source study's methods: Reference gene primer amplification gave estimated nucleated cell counts. The repertoire was sequenced with immunoSEQ multiplex PCR; TCRdb's copy has only in-frame clones and lacks some. The V and J calls and clone size were taken over from that table, and D and trimming were inferred from the DNA. The data contain more than 250,000 clones, around 90% of them singletons. V is TRBV2 and J is TRBJ2-7; D might be TRBD1 (6 bases). Material for sequencing was peripheral blood. The TCR sequence derives from a man aged 50 to 60 with active or convalescent COVID-19. In nucleotides, the CDR3 is TGTGCCAGCAGTGTTGGGGACACCTCCTACGAGCAGTACTTC. As protein: CASSVGDTSYEQYF.